Here is one TCR beta chain with its context. Using immunoSEQ multiplex PCR, the repertoire was profiled, and TCRdb retains in-frame clones only, with some absent. The table includes 300,000 to 400,000 clones, about 88% detected once. Recruitment covered about 25 US areas and drew participants whose ages spanned roughly 18 to 100 years. Which cohort a participant joined came from the clinical history participants gave. The data were obtained in a study of blood T cell repertoires in COVID-19. The sequence was obtained from a young woman who had recovered from COVID-19. Sequenced sample: PBMCs or T cells enriched from blood (not recorded which).

DNA for the CDR3: TGTGCCAGCAGTAAAACAGGGCCGGAGCAGTACTTC. Protein: CASSKTGPEQYF. The chain uses TRBV28 and TRBJ2-7, with D possibly being TRBD1 (6 bases). The V and J ends lost 5 bases and 7 bases respectively, with 12 bases between them. The CDR3 has 12 residues. The germline V gene encodes CDR1 MDHEN and CDR2 SYDVKM.